What follows are 28 T cell receptor beta chains derived from one specimen sequenced in a study of brain T cells in children with intractable seizures. The sequenced cases were selected for having the highest brain T cell transcript signatures. Assay used: immunoSEQ multiplex PCR; TCRdb lists only in-frame clones, some missing. The top ten hold 20% to 25% of the sample, which has around 1,500 clones, about 80% seen once. Sequenced here: resected brain tissue, sampled at surgery. All receptors derive from a boy younger than 18 with focal cortical dysplasia and intractable seizures.

This clone is a singleton in its sample. The V gene is TRBV3-1 (or the pseudogene TRBV3-2), the J gene TRBJ1-6; perhaps TRBD1 as D (5 bases). The CDR3 spans 15 residues. V was cut by 0 bases and J by 7 bases, with 10 bases left in between. Germline V gene lookup returns CDR1 LGHDT and CDR2 YNNKEL (reference sequence). CDR3 in amino acids: CASSQDIGANSPLHF. The DNA for the CDR3 is TGTGCCAGCAGCCAAGATATAGGGGCCAATTCACCCCTCCACTTT.

The V gene is TRBV6-1, the J gene TRBJ1-5; D ambiguous. There are 15 residues in the CDR3. The V end was cut by 1 base, the J end by 0 bases, with 7 bases between. The germline gives CDR1 MNHNS, CDR2 SASEGT. CDR3 sequence: CASSEESYSNQPQHF. CDR3 bases: TGTGCCAGCAGTGAAGAAAGCTATAGCAATCAGCCCCAGCATTTT.

This chain links TRBV23-1 with TRBJ2-7, with 8 bases lining up with TRBD1. TRBV23-1 is an open reading frame, and its role is uncertain. This CDR3 has 16 residues. V was clipped by 4 bases and J by 4 bases; unmatched bases: 12. The CDR3 nucleotides are TGCGCCAGCAGTCCCACTGGACAGGGCTCTCCTTACGAGCAGTACGTC. This encodes CASSPTGQGSPYEQYV.

V is TRBV29-1 and J is TRBJ2-3; no definite D call. The length of the CDR3 is 13 residues. V was shortened by 4 bases and J by 0 bases, with 8 bases between the two germline ends. The germline V gene has CDR1 SQVTM and CDR2 ANQGSEA. The CDR3 loop reads CSVATVSTDTQYF. The CDR3 DNA reads TGCAGCGTTGCTACGGTTAGCACAGATACGCAGTATTTT.

The chain has TRBV3-1 (or the pseudogene TRBV3-2) and TRBJ1-6; D possibly corresponds to TRBD1 (6 bases). In germline, CDR1 is LGHDT, CDR2 YNNKEL (reference sequence). V lost 8 bases and J 8 bases, leaving 16 bases between the germline ends. The CDR3 consists of 14 residues. In DNA, the CDR3 is TGTGCCAGCCGGGGAGTAGGGGGACATTCACCCCTCCACTTT. Its translation is CASRGVGGHSPLHF.

This chain connects TRBV18 to TRBJ2-5, with D unclear. The CDR3 totals 11 residues. V lost 8 bases to trimming and J lost 5 bases, with 9 bases between them. From germline, CDR1 is KGHSH and CDR2 LQKENI. For the CDR3, the DNA is TGTGCCAGCCTGGGTCGGGAGACCCAGTACTTC. Its protein is CASLGRETQYF.

The chain employs TRBV19 and TRBJ1-1; D not resolved. CDR3 length: 12 residues. Germline V gene sequence: CDR1 LNHDA, CDR2 SQIVND (reference sequence). V shed 5 bases and J shed 1 base, with 5 bases lying between them. In nucleotides, the CDR3 is TGTGCCAGTAGTCCCAGGAACACTGAAGCTTTCTTT. This translates into CASSPRNTEAFF.

The CDR3 is CASRIQGHSNQPQHF. DNA of the CDR3: TGTGCCAGTAGGATACAGGGGCATAGCAATCAGCCCCAGCATTTT. V gene TRBV19 combines with J gene TRBJ1-5; 7 positions match TRBD1. V was pared by 6 bases and J by 0 bases, with 5 bases of the junction left unmatched. The germline CDR1 and CDR2 sequences are LNHDA and SQIVND (reference sequence). This CDR3 is 15 amino acids long. Supplemented by reference TRBV19 and TRBJ1-5, the full variable domain reads DGGITQSPKYLFRKEGQNVTLSCEQNLNHDAMYWYRQDPGQGLRLIYYSQIVNDFQKGDIAEGYSVSREKKESFPLTVTSAQKNPTAFYLCASRIQGHSNQPQHFGDGTRLSIL.

The chain couples TRBV5-1 to TRBJ2-5; TRBD1 aligns across 8 bases. J lost 5 bases, V lost 3 bases, and 6 bases had no gene match. Germline V gives CDR1 SGHRS, CDR2 YFSETQ. The CDR3 has 14 amino acids. DNA for the CDR3: TGCGCCAGCAGCTGGACAGGGTTGCAGGAGACCCAGTACTTC. Its protein product is CASSWTGLQETQYF.

The rearrangement uses TRBV28 and TRBJ1-2; TRBD1 is a possible D gene (6 bases). V was clipped by 6 bases and J by 5 bases, with 16 bases between them. CDR1 and CDR2 (germline): MDHEN, SYDVKM. The CDR3 has 14 residues. CDR3 sequence: CASRSGTFAYGYTF. CDR3 sequence (DNA): TGTGCCAGCAGGTCCGGGACATTCGCTTATGGCTACACCTTC.

The genes are TRBV6-4 and TRBJ2-3, with no clear D. Germline V CDR1 and CDR2: MRHNA, SNTAGT. The CDR3 consists of 13 residues. V lost 6 bases, J lost 2 bases, and 9 bases lay in between. The CDR3 protein is CASSVRTTDTQYF. The CDR3 DNA reads as TGTGCCAGCAGCGTTAGAACCACAGATACGCAGTATTTT.

This clone occurred once. The V gene is TRBV14, the J gene TRBJ2-7; no clear D gene. V was trimmed by 6 bases and J by 6 bases, leaving 18 bases between them. Germline CDR1 is SGHDN and CDR2 is FVKESK. This CDR3 spans 14 amino acids. As DNA, the CDR3 is TGTGCCAGCAGGTGGTACAGACCCCCAAGCGAGCAGTACTTC. As protein: CASRWYRPPSEQYF. Full variable domain (remainder filled in from reference TRBV14 and TRBJ2-7): EAGVTQFPSHSVIEKGQTVTLRCDPISGHDNLYWYRRVMGKEIKFLLHFVKESKQDESGMPNNRFLAERTGGTYSTLKVQPAELEDSGVYFCASRWYRPPSEQYFGPGTRLTVT.

This chain connects TRBV15 to TRBJ1-1, with 8 bases matching TRBD1. Germline V gene data show CDR1 as LNHNV and CDR2 as YYDKDF (reference sequence). CDR3 size: 14 residues. J gave up 4 bases and V 1 base, and 2 bases lay outside the gene matches. The CDR3 protein is CATSRATGATEAFF. The CDR3 DNA sequence: TGTGCCACCAGCAGAGCGACAGGGGCCACTGAAGCTTTCTTT. The whole variable domain, filled in from reference TRBV15 and TRBJ1-1, reads DAMVIQNPRYQVTQFGKPVTLSCSQTLNHNVMYWYQQKSSQAPKLLFHYYDKDFNNEADTPDNFQSRRPNTSFCFLDIRSPGLGDTAMYLCATSRATGATEAFFGQGTRLTVV.

The rearrangement joins TRBV3-1 (or the pseudogene TRBV3-2) to TRBJ1-2, with a tentative D call TRBD1 (5 bases). Germline CDR1 is LGHDT and CDR2 is YNNKEL (reference sequence). CDR3 length equals 15 residues. With 2 bases removed from V and 7 bases from J, the gap between germline ends came to 17 bases. CDR3 amino acids: CASSQRTGPGLGYTF. CDR3 coding DNA: TGTGCCAGCAGCCAACGAACCGGGCCAGGGCTTGGCTACACCTTC.

V and J are TRBV2 and TRBJ2-1; D may be TRBD2 (5 bases). The CDR3 totals 12 residues. Germline CDR1 and CDR2: SNHLY and FYNNEI. Deletions cut 6 bases from V and 9 bases from J, with 12 bases between. The CDR3 DNA follows: TGTGCCAGCAGCCGGGATATGGTTGAGCAGTTCTTC. This codes for CASSRDMVEQFF.

This sequence joins TRBV7-3 and TRBJ1-1; D remains unclear. Per germline, CDR1 SGHTA and CDR2 FQGTGA. The V end lost 0 bases, the J end lost 8 bases, and 10 bases lay between the germline ends. The CDR3 has 13 residues. The CDR3 spells CASSLTFSGEAFF. CDR3 in DNA: TGTGCCAGCAGCTTAACGTTTTCCGGAGAAGCTTTCTTT.

The chain combines TRBV15 with TRBJ1-1; TRBD1 might be the D (5 bases). V gave up 3 bases and J gave up 3 bases, with 14 bases separating them. The CDR3 contains 15 residues. Germline CDR1 reads LNHNV; CDR2 reads YYDKDF (reference sequence). The CDR3 DNA is TGTGCCACCAGCAGCCCTCCTACAGGAGACACTGAAGCTTTCTTT. As protein: CATSSPPTGDTEAFF.

The rearrangement joins TRBV6-5 to TRBJ2-5; possibly TRBD1 for D (6 bases). The CDR3 is 12 amino acids. V was pared by 6 bases and J by 4 bases, with 9 bases between. Germline lookup yields CDR1 MNHEY and CDR2 SVGAGI. This chain's CDR3 is CASRDSGETQYF. As DNA, the CDR3 is TGTGCCAGCAGGGACAGCGGAGAGACCCAGTACTTC.

This chain connects TRBV5-1 to TRBJ2-3; D unresolved. CDR3 length: 14 amino acids. V was trimmed by 4 bases and J by 3 bases, leaving 12 bases between them. Germline loops: CDR1 SGHRS, CDR2 YFSETQ. The CDR3 sequence is CASSQDGVTDTQYF. For the CDR3, the DNA is TGCGCCAGCAGCCAGGACGGCGTAACAGATACGCAGTATTTT.

This clone appeared once. This sequence joins TRBV21-1 and TRBJ1-5. TRBV21-1 is annotated as a pseudogene. There are 17 residues in the CDR3. CDR3 DNA sequence: TGTGCCAGCAGCAAAGCCGGGGGGGGAGGGGAGAATCAGCCCCAGCATTTT. The encoded protein is CASSKAGGGGENQPQHF.

The chain is built from TRBV7-3 and TRBJ2-3, with TRBD2 matching 14 bases. Per the germline V gene, CDR1 is SGHTA and CDR2 is FQGTGA. There are 15 residues in the CDR3. J gave up 12 bases and V 5 bases, and 10 bases lay outside the gene matches. The CDR3 here is CASSPGTSGSSAQYF. The CDR3 DNA reads as TGTGCCAGCAGCCCAGGGACTAGCGGGAGTTCCGCCCAGTATTTT.

V gene TRBV21-1 combines with J gene TRBJ2-1; the tabulated D call, TRBD2, remains unverified against the DNA. TRBV21-1 is labeled a pseudogene. The CDR3 sequence is 19 residues long. CDR3 in DNA: TGTGCCAGCAGCAAAGGGACAGATGCGAGACTAGCGAAACACAATGAGCAGTTCTTC. Protein: CASSKGTDARLAKHNEQFF.

The chain is built from TRBV4-2 and TRBJ2-3; TRBD2 agrees at 11 bases. The CDR3 has 16 residues. Germline V lookup: CDR1 LGHNA, CDR2 YNFKEQ. V shed 1 base, J shed 6 bases, and the junction held 6 bases outside the gene matches. The CDR3, as DNA: TGTGCCAGCAGCCAAGTTATAGCGGGAGGGCCGGATACGCAGTATTTT. Its protein product is CASSQVIAGGPDTQYF.

The genes are TRBV24-1 and TRBJ2-1; D possibly matches TRBD1 or TRBD2 (5 bases each). The CDR3 loop spans 14 amino acids. V lost 5 bases, J lost 2 bases, and 9 bases lay in between. Germline values: CDR1 KGHDR, CDR2 SFDVKD. Written as DNA, the CDR3 is TGTGCCACCAGTGGGGACCGAACCTACAATGAGCAGTTCTTC. It translates to CATSGDRTYNEQFF.

The chain links TRBV28 to TRBJ1-5; 7 positions match TRBD1. V trimming: 6 bases; J trimming: 7 bases; junction bases outside the gene matches: 6. This CDR3 is 13 amino acids long. The germline V gene has CDR1 MDHEN and CDR2 SYDVKM. The CDR3, as DNA: TGTGCCAGCAGCCCAACAGGGGCCCAGCCCCAGCATTTT. It yields the protein CASSPTGAQPQHF.

The chain has TRBV4-2 and TRBJ1-1; a weak D match, TRBD1 (5 bases). V was cut by 4 bases and J by 1 base, with 13 bases left in between. Germline V gene data show CDR1 as LGHNA and CDR2 as YNFKEQ. The CDR3 is made up of 15 amino acids. The CDR3, as DNA: TGTGCCAGCAGCCCCCGGGACGGAAAGAACACTGAAGCTTTCTTT. Its protein is CASSPRDGKNTEAFF.

The gene calls are TRBV14 and TRBJ2-3, with TRBD2 as a possible D gene (5 bases). The V end lost 0 bases, the J end lost 7 bases, and 14 bases lay between the germline ends. This CDR3 region has 15 residues. Per germline, CDR1 SGHDN and CDR2 FVKESK. The CDR3, as DNA: TGTGCCAGCAGCCAAGAAACCACTAGGGTACATACGCAGTATTTT. Its translation: CASSQETTRVHTQYF.

The count of this clone is one. This chain links TRBV5-6 with TRBJ1-6; possibly TRBD1 for D (6 bases). V lost 0 bases and J lost 6, with 13 bases in between. CDR1 SGHDT and CDR2 YYEEEE come from the germline V gene. The CDR3 consists of 16 residues. The CDR3 DNA follows: TGTGCCAGCAGCTTGGGGTTGAGGGGGGCTAATTCACCCCTCCACTTT. Protein: CASSLGLRGANSPLHF.